Shown below are 22 T cell receptor beta chains from a single sample sequenced in a study of spatial heterogeneity in lung cancer. Each CDR3 protein gets one entry after TCRdb re-called the 5' RACE reads with MiXCR. The sample shows 48,000 or so distinct CDR3 sequences, over 4.5% of them seen only once. Indicated time point: sample taken at primary tumor resection. The sample consisted of PBMCs, taken at surgery. All receptors derive from a male donor with early-stage non-small cell lung cancer.

As concerns this clonotype: One base away lies a much larger clone, so this may be a sequencing read error. The chain combines TRBV5-1 with TRBJ2-5, with 8 bases that match TRBD2. Germline CDR1 is SGHRS and CDR2 is YFSETQ. This CDR3 is 16 amino acids long. Here the CDR3 DNA reads TGCACCAGCAGCTTGGTGCTCGGGAGGGGTTTAGAGACCCAGTACTTC. This gives the protein CTSSLVLGRGLETQYF. Variable domain in full (rest from reference TRBV5-1 and TRBJ2-5): KAGVTQTPRYLIKTRGQQVTLSCSPISGHRSVSWYQQTPGQGLQFLFEYFSETQRNKGNFPGRFSGRQFSNSRSEMNVSTLELGDSALYLCTSSLVLGRGLETQYFGPGTRLLVL.

This clonotype was observed many times. The rearrangement joins TRBV7-9 to TRBJ1-1, with D unresolved. The CDR3 is 15 residues long. The ends were cut back, 3 bases at V and 5 bases at J, with 16 bases in the middle. CDR1 is SEHNR and CDR2 is FQNEAQ in the germline V gene (reference sequence). CDR3 in DNA: TGTGCCAGCAGCTTCCCTAACTCACTGGGGACTGAAGCTTTCTTT. Amino acids: CASSFPNSLGTEAFF.

This clonotype showed up many times. This chain uses TRBV7-6 with TRBJ1-3; D call uncertain. This CDR3 contains 16 residues. The V gene lost 5 bases and the J gene lost 0 bases, with 14 bases spanning the gap. Germline CDR1 and CDR2: SGHVS and FNYEAQ. The CDR3 spells CASSPHGQISGNTIYF. The CDR3 DNA sequence: TGTGCCAGCAGCCCCCATGGCCAGATCTCTGGAAACACCATATATTTT.

Ten or more counts support this clonotype. The chain employs TRBV4-3 and TRBJ2-1; 12 bases align to TRBD2. Trimming cost V 4 bases and J 9 bases; bases outside gene matches: 7. The CDR3 covers 15 residues. Germline CDR1 is LGHNA and CDR2 is YSLEER. CDR3 sequence reads: CASSRGLAGGPEQFF. The DNA of the CDR3 is TGCGCCAGCAGCCGGGGGCTAGCGGGAGGGCCTGAGCAGTTCTTC.

This clonotype occurred many times. The chain carries TRBV28 and TRBJ2-5; D call uncertain. Trimming cost V 2 bases and J 7 bases, with 8 bases left between them. This CDR3 is built from 12 residues. Germline-derived CDR1 and CDR2 are MDHEN and SYDVKM. CDR3 nucleotides: TGTGCCAGCAGTTTACTTCGAAGGACCCAGTACTTC. Protein: CASSLLRRTQYF. Variable domain in full (rest from reference TRBV28 and TRBJ2-5): DVKVTQSSRYLVKRTGEKVFLECVQDMDHENMFWYRQDPGLGLRLIYFSYDVKMKEKGDIPEGYSVSREKKERFSLILESASTNQTSMYLCASSLLRRTQYFGPGTRLLVL.

In DNA form, the CDR3 reads TGCAGTGCTAGAGTAGCGGGAAGCCTCCATGAGCAGTTCTTC. It is translated as CSARVAGSLHEQFF. The chain employs TRBV20-1 and TRBJ2-1; TRBD2 matches at 8 bases. The V gene's germline CDR1 is DFQATT and CDR2 SNEGSKA (reference sequence). This CDR3 region has 14 residues. The V and J ends lost 1 base and 8 bases, in that order; junction bases with no gene match: 7.

This clonotype was observed many times. This sequence joins TRBV28 and TRBJ1-2; D not resolved. The CDR3 is 12 amino acids. Per the germline V gene, CDR1 is MDHEN and CDR2 is SYDVKM. The V and J ends lost 3 bases and 8 bases respectively, with 10 bases between them. In DNA form, the CDR3 reads TGTGCCAGCAGTTTGCGGGTAACCGGCTACACCTTC. Amino acid sequence: CASSLRVTGYTF.

This clonotype appeared a few times. The V call is TRBV29-1, the J call TRBJ2-7; 8 bases are a match to TRBD1. V lost 7 bases to trimming and J lost 6 bases; unmatched junction nucleotides: 8. Germline V gives CDR1 SQVTM, CDR2 ANQGSEA. The CDR3 extends over 12 amino acids. CDR3 DNA sequence: TGCAGCGCCTGGACAGGGCCCTCCGAGCAGTACTTC. Encoded protein: CSAWTGPSEQYF.

In its sample, this clonotype was seen many times. This chain uses TRBV2 with TRBJ1-1, with a tentative D call TRBD1 (5 bases). Trimming removed 7 bases at V and 2 bases at J, with 11 bases between. The CDR3 loop spans 13 amino acids. Looked up from germline, CDR1 is SNHLY and CDR2 is FYNNEI. CDR3 region: CASTTDRNTEAFF. CDR3 nucleotide sequence: TGTGCCAGCACCACCGACAGAAACACTGAAGCTTTCTTT.

The chain carries TRBV4-1 and TRBJ2-7; TRBD1 might be the D (5 bases). The CDR3 consists of 15 residues. The V end lost 0 bases, the J end lost 6 bases, and 15 bases lay between the germline ends. The germline V gene encodes CDR1 MGHRA and CDR2 YSYEKL. The CDR3 loop is CASSQDRVRRGEQYF. DNA for the CDR3: TGCGCCAGCAGCCAAGATCGAGTGAGAAGGGGCGAGCAGTACTTC.

The chain carries TRBV4-3 and TRBJ2-3; no definite D call. Germline V gives CDR1 LGHNA, CDR2 YSLEER. V was clipped by 0 bases and J by 2 bases, with 6 bases between them. The CDR3 length is 14 residues. CDR3 sequence (DNA): TGCGCCAGCAGCCAAGACAGGAACACAGATACGCAGTATTTT. As protein: CASSQDRNTDTQYF.

This clonotype was counted at least ten times. The genes are TRBV7-9 and TRBJ1-2, with TRBD1 matching 7 bases. The V gene's germline CDR1 is SEHNR and CDR2 FQNEAQ (reference sequence). This CDR3 comprises 19 residues. V dropped 5 bases and J dropped 1; count of bases not matched to a gene: 19. This CDR3 reads CASSTKPGTVSFFNYGYTF. The DNA of the CDR3 is TGTGCCAGCAGCACTAAACCCGGGACAGTCTCCTTCTTTAACTATGGCTACACCTTC.

This clonotype occurred many times. This rearrangement joins TRBV4-2 to TRBJ1-1, with D possibly being TRBD1 (5 bases). From germline, CDR1 is LGHNA and CDR2 YNFKEQ. The CDR3 spans 15 residues. With 4 bases removed from V and 1 base from J, the gap between germline ends came to 13 bases. In nucleotides, the CDR3 is TGTGCCAGCAGCCCCGAAAGGGGTGGGAACACTGAAGCTTTCTTT. Residues: CASSPERGGNTEAFF.

The table lists this clonotype with many counts. The chain employs TRBV3-1 and TRBJ2-2, with TRBD1 matching over 7 bases. Per germline, CDR1 LGHDT and CDR2 YNNKEL (reference sequence). CDR3 length: 13 residues. The trim removed 6 bases at V and 6 bases at J, leaving 4 bases unmatched. CDR3 coding DNA: TGTGCCAGCAGTCTAACAGGGGCCGGGGAGCTGTTTTTT. This sequence encodes CASSLTGAGELFF.

Many counts were recorded for this clonotype. V is TRBV18 and J is TRBJ2-7, with TRBD2 as a possible D gene (5 bases). Germline V gene lookup returns CDR1 KGHSH and CDR2 LQKENI. With 2 bases removed from V and 0 bases from J, the gap between germline ends came to 8 bases. CDR3 length equals 14 residues. The CDR3 DNA is TGTGCCAGCTCACCAGAGACTAACTCCTACGAGCAGTACTTC. Protein sequence: CASSPETNSYEQYF.

This clonotype was counted many times. J is TRBJ1-4 and V is TRBV28; a possible D gene is TRBD1 (6 bases). CDR1 is MDHEN and CDR2 is SYDVKM in the germline V gene. Trimming removed 3 bases at V and 8 bases at J, with 16 bases between. The CDR3 runs 15 residues. This CDR3 reads CASSLRGTVEEKLFF. The CDR3 bases are TGTGCCAGCAGTTTGAGGGGGACGGTGGAGGAAAAACTGTTTTTT.

The table lists this clonotype with many counts. The chain combines TRBV12-3 or TRBV12-4 with TRBJ2-7, with a tentative D call TRBD2 (6 bases). This CDR3 contains 11 residues. Trimming left V 6 bases short and J 12 bases short, with 15 bases between. The DNA of the CDR3 is TGTGCCAGCAGGGACCGGGACTCCCCGTACTTC. Protein: CASRDRDSPYF.

This sequence joins TRBV20-1 and TRBJ2-1, with 12 nucleotides matching TRBD2. The CDR3 consists of 14 residues. The V segment lost 6 bases and the J segment 8 bases; nucleotides outside the gene matches: 8. Germline CDR1 reads DFQATT; CDR2 reads SNEGSKA (reference sequence). DNA of the CDR3: TGCAGTGCCATTCGACTAGCGGGAGAACATGAGCAGTTCTTC. This translates into CSAIRLAGEHEQFF.

This clonotype was detected many times. This sequence joins TRBV9 and TRBJ2-1; 12 bases match TRBD1. Germline V gene lookup returns CDR1 SGDLS and CDR2 YYNGEE. V trimming: 7 bases; J trimming: 4 bases; junction bases outside the gene matches: 6. The CDR3 has 15 amino acids. CDR3 residues: CASQGQGANYNEQFF. In DNA form, the CDR3 reads TGTGCCAGCCAGGGACAGGGGGCTAATTACAATGAGCAGTTCTTC.

Only a few counts were recorded for this clonotype. The DNA of the CDR3 is TGTGCCAGCCGCCCGGCGACGGGTAATTCACCCCTCCACTTT. Encoded protein: CASRPATGNSPLHF. This chain joins TRBV27 and TRBJ1-6; D is uncertain. Germline V CDR1 and CDR2: MNHEY, SMNVEV (reference sequence). This CDR3 contains 14 residues. V lost 8 bases and J 6 bases, leaving 14 bases between the germline ends.

Only a few counts were recorded for this clonotype. The chain has TRBV6-2 or TRBV6-3 and TRBJ2-7; D unresolved. V gave up 5 bases and J gave up 2 bases, with 10 bases separating them. Germline V gives CDR1 MNHEY, CDR2 SVGEGT. The length of the CDR3 is 13 residues. The CDR3 loop is CASSRAEAYEQYF. The DNA of the CDR3 is TGTGCCAGCAGTCGTGCAGAGGCCTACGAGCAGTACTTC.

Judged by abundance, this clonotype is medium-sized (0.01 to 0.1%). The chain uses TRBV20-1 and TRBJ1-2, with a tentative D call TRBD1 (5 bases). The V end lost 0 bases, the J end lost 3 bases, and 14 bases lay between the germline ends. Germline lookup yields CDR1 DFQATT and CDR2 SNEGSKA (reference sequence). The CDR3 spans 15 residues. The CDR3 DNA reads as TGCAGTGCTAGAGATCAAGTCAGGGCGGACTATGGCTACACCTTC. This encodes CSARDQVRADYGYTF.